These 27 T cell receptor beta chains were sequenced from one sample in a study of graft-versus-host responses after intestinal transplantation. TCRdb's table, derived via immunoSEQ multiplex PCR, lists solely in-frame clones and lacks some. The sample has about 21,000 clones, 50% to 65% seen once. This sample comprised alloreactive CD4+ T cells from a mixed lymphocyte reaction culture, obtained before intestinal transplant. Sample subset: CFSE-low proliferating T cells sorted from roughly 6-day pre-transplant mixed lymphocyte reaction (GvH or HvG direction). These receptors came from a human patient who received an intestinal transplant.

The chain uses TRBV4-3 and TRBJ2-3, with unresolved D. The CDR3 is 14 residues long. In germline, CDR1 is LGHNA, CDR2 YSLEER. V lost 4 bases and J lost 4, with 12 bases in between. CDR3: CASSLQVGPDTQYF. The CDR3 DNA reads as TGCGCCAGCAGCCTACAAGTGGGCCCAGATACGCAGTATTTT.

This chain joins TRBV9 and TRBJ2-1; 12 bases fit TRBD2. The CDR3 is 17 amino acids. With 4 bases clipped from V and 6 bases from J, the junction kept 11 bases outside the gene matches. Germline loops: CDR1 SGDLS, CDR2 YYNGEE. CDR3 sequence (DNA): TGTGCCAGCAGCCCCAGGGCTAGCGGGAGGGCCCTCAATGAGCAGTTCTTC. Amino acids: CASSPRASGRALNEQFF.

This clone was observed a handful of times. V and J are TRBV2 and TRBJ1-6; D is unresolved. CDR3 length: 15 residues. In germline, CDR1 is SNHLY, CDR2 FYNNEI. Trimming removed 4 bases at V and 7 bases at J, with 14 bases between. The CDR3 sequence is CASSANGIQNSPLHF. As DNA, the CDR3 is TGTGCCAGCAGTGCAAACGGGATACAAAATTCACCCCTCCACTTT. The whole variable domain, remainder taken from reference TRBV2 and TRBJ1-6, is EPEVTQTPSHQVTQMGQEVILRCVPISNHLYFYWYRQILGQKVEFLVSFYNNEISEKSEIFDDQFSVERPDGSNFTLKIRSTKLEDSAMYFCASSANGIQNSPLHFGNGTRLTVT.

This clone was observed a few times. The V gene is TRBV9, the J gene TRBJ2-1; TRBD1 matches 7 bases. Germline values: CDR1 SGDLS, CDR2 YYNGEE. The V gene end was trimmed by 4 bases and the J gene end by 1 base; junction bases not matched to a gene: 5. The CDR3 spans 15 residues. The CDR3 loop reads CASSYTGASYNEQFF. CDR3 sequence (DNA): TGTGCCAGCAGCTATACAGGGGCTTCCTACAATGAGCAGTTCTTC.

The CDR3 DNA follows: TGTGCCAGCAGCCCGCCTTCGTCCAGGGGGCGCTGGGAGACCCAGTACTTC. As protein: CASSPPSSRGRWETQYF. The chain couples TRBV7-9 to TRBJ2-5, with 8 bases identical to TRBD1. The CDR3 contains 17 residues. V dropped 5 bases and J dropped 5; count of bases not matched to a gene: 16. CDR1 is SEHNR, CDR2 FQNEAQ, per germline (reference sequence).

The V gene is TRBV2, the J gene TRBJ2-2, with a possible D match to TRBD2 (6 bases). CDR3 size: 17 residues. Between the trimmed V and J ends, which lost 7 bases and 1 base, there was a span of 19 bases. From germline, CDR1 is SNHLY and CDR2 FYNNEI. CDR3 nucleotide sequence: TGTGCCAGCATCTCTCACCCGGGACTGAGGAACACCGGGGAGCTGTTTTTT. It translates to CASISHPGLRNTGELFF.

The CDR3 is CASSVVKSAEAFF. The CDR3 nucleotides are TGTGCCAGCAGCGTAGTAAAAAGCGCTGAAGCTTTCTTT. The genes are TRBV9 and TRBJ1-1; no definite D call. The CDR3 runs to 13 residues. Germline lookup yields CDR1 SGDLS and CDR2 YYNGEE. V shed 0 bases and J shed 6 bases, with 9 bases lying between them.

This sequence joins TRBV5-1 and TRBJ2-2; D not resolved. This CDR3 is built from 14 residues. The V gene lost 0 bases and the J gene lost 5 bases, with 8 bases spanning the gap. CDR1 is SGHRS, CDR2 YFSETQ, per germline. CDR3 sequence reads: CASSLGFTTGELFF. The CDR3 bases are TGCGCCAGCAGCTTGGGTTTTACTACCGGGGAGCTGTTTTTT.

This clone appeared a few times. The gene calls are TRBV25-1 and TRBJ1-6; D may be TRBD1 (5 bases). The CDR3 contains 13 residues. CDR1 MGHDK and CDR2 SYGVNS come from the germline V gene. With 5 bases removed from V and 7 bases from J, the gap between germline ends came to 9 bases. The CDR3 bases are TGTGCCAGCAGTAGGGGAACAAATTCACCCCTCCACTTT. Residues: CASSRGTNSPLHF.

The chain is built from TRBV2 and TRBJ2-7; TRBD1 might be the D (6 bases). There are 12 residues in the CDR3. The germline CDR1 and CDR2 sequences are SNHLY and FYNNEI. The V gene lost 10 bases and the J gene lost 6 bases, with 16 bases spanning the gap. The CDR3, as DNA: TGTGCCAACCGGGACAACCTGGGCGAGCAGTACTTC. It encodes CANRDNLGEQYF.

V is TRBV6-1 and J is TRBJ1-4; no clear D. From germline, CDR1 is MNHNS and CDR2 SASEGT. The length of the CDR3 is 15 residues. V dropped 3 bases and J dropped 6 bases, with 14 bases sitting between them. The CDR3 coding sequence is TGTGCCAGCAGTGAGGGGAGGTGGGCTTATGAAAAACTGTTTTTT. Its protein is CASSEGRWAYEKLFF.

The chain uses TRBV20-1 and TRBJ2-7; a weak D match, TRBD1 (5 bases). The V end was cut by 3 bases, the J end by 2 bases, with 5 bases between. The CDR3 runs 11 residues. The V gene's germline CDR1 is DFQATT and CDR2 SNEGSKA (reference sequence). The CDR3 region has the DNA TGCAGTGCTAGGACAGCCTACGAGCAGTACTTC. It specifies CSARTAYEQYF.

The sample holds a few counts of this clone. This sequence joins TRBV7-9 and TRBJ1-2; no clear D. The length of the CDR3 is 11 residues. Germline loops: CDR1 SEHNR, CDR2 FQNEAQ (reference sequence). Between the trimmed V and J ends, which lost 5 bases and 12 bases, there was a span of 13 bases. CDR3 residues: CASSALITDTF. The CDR3, as DNA: TGTGCCAGCAGCGCACTGATTACGGACACCTTC.

The rearrangement links TRBV6-1 to TRBJ2-1, with TRBD2 matching over 8 bases. Trimming removed 6 bases from V and 8 bases from J; junction bases left unmatched: 9. The length of the CDR3 is 14 residues. The germline V gene encodes CDR1 MNHNS and CDR2 SASEGT. In DNA, the CDR3 is TGTGCCAGCAGGGTGCCGGGGGGGGTCGATGAGCAGTTCTTC. It specifies CASRVPGGVDEQFF.

This chain links TRBV19 with TRBJ2-3; 9 bases are shared with TRBD2. Germline assignment: CDR1 LNHDA and CDR2 SQIVND (reference sequence). V shed 6 bases and J 8 bases; nucleotides not matched to a gene: 15. The CDR3 has 16 residues. CDR3 sequence reads: CASRPGGAGGAGTQYF. Written as DNA, the CDR3 is TGTGCCAGTAGACCCGGGGGGGCGGGAGGGGCCGGTACGCAGTATTTT.

The chain recombines TRBV25-1 with TRBJ1-4, with TRBD1 as a possible D gene (5 bases). The CDR3 contains 15 residues. V was pared by 6 bases and J by 8 bases, with 19 bases between. Germline V gives CDR1 MGHDK, CDR2 SYGVNS. The CDR3 spells CASSPSRVALEKLFF. The CDR3 DNA follows: TGTGCCAGCAGCCCCTCCAGGGTGGCCTTGGAAAAACTGTTTTTT.

The V gene is TRBV5-1, the J gene TRBJ1-1; TRBD1 might be the D (6 bases). The CDR3 is 15 amino acids. Trimming took 4 bases from V and 5 from J, leaving 18 bases between them. CDR1 SGHRS and CDR2 YFSETQ come from the germline V gene. For the CDR3, the DNA is TGCGCCAGCAGCGTTGGACAGCCTAGTTTTACTGAAGCTTTCTTT. It encodes CASSVGQPSFTEAFF.

V gene TRBV5-4 combines with J gene TRBJ2-3, with 13 bases that match TRBD2. Germline lookup yields CDR1 SGHNT and CDR2 YYREEE (reference sequence). The CDR3 extends over 17 amino acids. The junction had 4 bases not matched to a gene; V was cut back by 1 base and J by 2 bases. CDR3 loop: CASSLQTSGGSTDTQYF. The CDR3 DNA sequence: TGTGCCAGCAGCTTGCAGACTAGCGGGGGGTCCACAGATACGCAGTATTTT.

This rearrangement joins TRBV21-1 to TRBJ2-3; no DNA check was done on the table's D call, TRBD2. TRBV21-1 is a pseudogene locus. The CDR3 covers 20 residues. CDR3 sequence (DNA): TGTGCCAGCAGCAAACGGGATGGACGGGGGGCTCAAACAAACACAGATACGCAGTATTTT. It yields the protein CASSKRDGRGAQTNTDTQYF.

This clone was detected only a few times. The chain uses TRBV6-5 and TRBJ2-7, with 7 bases matching TRBD1. Germline values: CDR1 MNHEY, CDR2 SVGAGI. This CDR3 is built from 15 residues. After removal of 2 bases from V and 2 bases from J, the junction contained 6 bases not matched to a gene. CDR3 region: CASSYGGQIAYEQYF. The CDR3 nucleotides are TGTGCCAGCAGTTACGGGGGACAGATAGCCTACGAGCAGTACTTC.

The chain is built from TRBV15 and TRBJ2-3; D possibly corresponds to TRBD1 (6 bases). The CDR3 is made up of 14 amino acids. V shed 5 bases and J shed 4 bases, with 13 bases lying between them. The germline CDR1 and CDR2 sequences are LNHNV and YYDKDF (reference sequence). This CDR3 is CATSSRSGADTQYF. CDR3 DNA sequence: TGTGCCACCAGCTCCCGGTCAGGGGCAGATACGCAGTATTTT.

This chain links TRBV6-5 with TRBJ1-6, with 8 bases lining up with TRBD1. Germline CDR1 reads MNHEY; CDR2 reads SVGAGI. V was pared by 6 bases and J by 8 bases, with 3 bases of the junction left unmatched. This CDR3 comprises 13 residues. Written as DNA, the CDR3 is TGTGCCAGCAGCCTGACAGGGGATTCACCCCTCCACTTT. This codes for CASSLTGDSPLHF.

Points on this clone: It is unclear where the CDR3 begins or ends on the DNA, so no DNA is shown, and the CDR3 is as TCRdb lists it. The CDR3 protein is CASSQAATVLYQQYF. The V gene is TRBV14, the J gene TRBJ2-7; the table's TRBD2 call for D was not verified on the DNA. CDR1 SGHDN and CDR2 FVKESK come from the germline V gene. With termini counted, the CDR3 has 15 amino acids.

This clone was seen a few times. The chain combines TRBV6-5 with TRBJ1-3; no reliable D call. Looked up from germline, CDR1 is MNHEY and CDR2 is SVGAGI. V was clipped by 6 bases and J by 0 bases, with 12 bases between them. The CDR3 consists of 15 residues. CDR3 DNA sequence: TGTGCCAGCAGCCGTCAGTTTGCCTCTGGAAACACCATATATTTT. It yields the protein CASSRQFASGNTIYF.

This clone was observed a few times. The same CDR3 also results from other DNA sequences found in this sample. CDR3 DNA sequence: TGTGCCAGCAGTGAACAGGGCTACGAGCAGTACTTC. This encodes CASSEQGYEQYF. The chain has TRBV2 and TRBJ2-7; D is possibly TRBD1 (5 bases). CDR1 SNHLY and CDR2 FYNNEI come from the germline V gene. Deletions cut 2 bases from V and 3 bases from J, with 5 bases between. CDR3 size: 12 residues.

This sequence joins TRBV21-1 and TRBJ2-7; the table's D call, TRBD1, has no DNA check behind it. TRBV21-1 represents a pseudogene. The CDR3 is 21 amino acids. Written as DNA, the CDR3 is TGTGCCAGCAGCAGGTCGGGACAGCCTTCGCTCCGCCCTTCGGTTTTACCCGAGCAGTACTTC. Its protein product is CASSRSGQPSLRPSVLPEQYF.

This clone turned up a few times. The chain employs TRBV5-4 and TRBJ2-1; TRBD1 agrees at 10 bases. Germline CDR1 is SGHNT and CDR2 is YYREEE (reference sequence). CDR3 size: 15 residues. Unmatched junction bases numbered 3, after V lost 3 bases and J lost 3 bases. Here the CDR3 reads CASSWDRGGYNEQFF. Here the CDR3 DNA reads TGTGCCAGCAGCTGGGACAGGGGAGGCTACAATGAGCAGTTCTTC. The full variable domain, in which reference TRBV5-4 and TRBJ2-1 provide the parts outside the CDR3, is ETGVTQSPTHLIKTRGQQVTLRCSSQSGHNTVSWYQQALGQGPQFIFQYYREEENGRGNFPPRFSGLQFPNYSSELNVNALELDDSALYLCASSWDRGGYNEQFFGPGTRLTVL.